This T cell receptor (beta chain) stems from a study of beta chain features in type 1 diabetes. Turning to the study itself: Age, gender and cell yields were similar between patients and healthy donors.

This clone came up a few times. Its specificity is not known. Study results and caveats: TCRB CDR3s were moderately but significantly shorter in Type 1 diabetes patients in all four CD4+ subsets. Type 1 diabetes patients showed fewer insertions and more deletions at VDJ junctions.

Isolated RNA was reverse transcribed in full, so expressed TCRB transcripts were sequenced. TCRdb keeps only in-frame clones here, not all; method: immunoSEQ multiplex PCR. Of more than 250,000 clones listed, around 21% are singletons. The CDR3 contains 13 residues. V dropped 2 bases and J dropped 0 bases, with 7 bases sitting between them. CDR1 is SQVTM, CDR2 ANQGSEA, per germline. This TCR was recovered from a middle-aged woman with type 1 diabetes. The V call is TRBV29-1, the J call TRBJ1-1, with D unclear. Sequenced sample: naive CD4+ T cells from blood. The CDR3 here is CSVEPRVNTEAFF. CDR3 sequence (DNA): TGCAGCGTTGAACCGCGGGTGAACACTGAAGCTTTCTTT. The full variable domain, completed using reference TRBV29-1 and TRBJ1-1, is SAVISQKPSRDICQRGTSLTIQCQVDSQVTMMFWYRQQPGQSLTLIATANQGSEATYESGFVIDKFPISRPNLTFSTLTVSNMSPEDSSIYLCSVEPRVNTEAFFGQGTRLTVV.